The sequence of this T cell receptor (beta chain) was determined in a study of blood T cell repertoires in COVID-19. About the research overall: Donors in the United States, Italy and Spain gave samples during acute or convalescent COVID-19.

How the authors handled the data: Researchers report that nucleated cell counts were estimated from reference gene primer amplification. Data came from immunoSEQ multiplex PCR; TCRdb stores just in-frame clones and leaves some out. Clone size and the V and J calls come from that table; the DNA yielded D and trimming. There are about 120,000 clones in the sample; about 87% occur only once, and about 2% lies in the top ten. The CDR3 is 15 amino acids. Trimming left V 2 bases short and J 0 bases short, with 12 bases between. The germline V gene has CDR1 SGHNT and CDR2 YYREEE (reference sequence). This receptor was taken from a woman aged 45-60 years with acute or convalescent COVID-19. Sample: peripheral blood. J is TRBJ2-7 and V is TRBV5-4; possibly TRBD1 for D (5 bases). The CDR3 DNA reads as TGTGCCAGCAGCTTCCCCGGACACGACTCCTACGAGCAGTACTTC. Amino acid sequence: CASSFPGHDSYEQYF.